This T cell receptor (beta chain) derives from a study of blood T cells in healthy people across ages. The CDR3 has 15 amino acids. From germline, CDR1 is SEHNR and CDR2 FQNEAQ (reference sequence). Trimming stripped 5 bases from V and 7 bases from J, with 18 bases between. Sample-barcoded 5' priming and a J-beta primer mix drove a second PCR of roughly 7 to 11 cycles. Using its own MiXCR run on the 5' RACE reads, TCRdb lists one record per CDR3 protein. The sample includes about 800,000 distinct CDR3 sequences, over 45% of them seen just once. The TCR originated in a man under 40 in good health. Material for sequencing was blood. The chain is built from TRBV7-9 and TRBJ2-1, with a possible D match to TRBD2 (6 bases). The DNA of the CDR3 is TGTGCCAGCAGCCCCGTCCAGGGAGGAGGGAATGAGCAGTTCTTC. As protein: CASSPVQGGGNEQFF.